This TCR beta chain was identified during a study of T-cell reconstitution after alpha-beta-depleted transplantation in children. Unique molecular identifiers were used in preparing the TCRbeta library. TCRdb independently ran MiXCR on the PCR reads; one entry per CDR3 protein. The sample consists of about a million distinct CDR3 sequences, about 31% of them appearing once. This clonotype was counted between two and nine times. CDR1 and CDR2 (germline): KGHSH, LQKENI. This CDR3 contains 15 residues. V lost 6 bases and J lost 0, with 14 bases in between. Sequenced here: PBMCs, mostly from graft donor cells, sampled 360 days after TCRalphabeta/CD19-depleted stem cell transplant. The receptor was derived from a boy younger than two who had a stem cell transplant for SCID, so the T cells may come from the graft donor. The chain couples TRBV18 to TRBJ1-1; D unresolved. CDR3 sequence: CASSKVVDMNTEAFF. CDR3 coding DNA: TGTGCCAGCTCGAAGGTGGTAGACATGAACACTGAAGCTTTCTTT. Using reference TRBV18 and TRBJ1-1 for the parts outside the CDR3, the full variable domain is NAGVMQNPRHLVRRRGQEARLRCSPMKGHSHVYWYRQLPEEGLKFMVYLQKENIIDESGMPKERFSAEFPKEGPSILRIQQVVRGDSAAYFCASSKVVDMNTEAFFGQGTRLTVV.